This T cell receptor (beta chain) was identified during a study of molecular identifiers for immune sequencing clone quantification. With regard to this clonotype: A junction end diverges from the germline sequence, so it may reflect a read error.

A single record per CDR3 protein comes from TCRdb applying MiXCR to the PCR reads. The data hold some 590,000 distinct CDR3 sequences, with roughly 25% observed a single time. Naive CD8 T cells were FACS-sorted by CD8+CD4-CCR7+CD45RA+ markers. The TCR comes from a human donor in good health. Some libraries in this study had Jurkat cell RNA spiked in. Sequencing was performed on naive CD8+ T cells from blood, with Jurkat cell RNA spiked in. The subset denotes: FACS-sorted CD8+CD4-CCR7+CD45RA+ naive T cells.

The CDR3 DNA sequence: TGCAGGGCTAGAGATCGGAGGGAGGGGCGAGGGTATGGCTACACCTTC. Its protein is CRARDRREGRGYGYTF. The V and J genes are TRBV20-1 and TRBJ1-2; the D gene is possibly TRBD1 (5 bases). The V gene's germline CDR1 is DFQATT and CDR2 SNEGSKA (reference sequence). The CDR3 has 16 amino acids.